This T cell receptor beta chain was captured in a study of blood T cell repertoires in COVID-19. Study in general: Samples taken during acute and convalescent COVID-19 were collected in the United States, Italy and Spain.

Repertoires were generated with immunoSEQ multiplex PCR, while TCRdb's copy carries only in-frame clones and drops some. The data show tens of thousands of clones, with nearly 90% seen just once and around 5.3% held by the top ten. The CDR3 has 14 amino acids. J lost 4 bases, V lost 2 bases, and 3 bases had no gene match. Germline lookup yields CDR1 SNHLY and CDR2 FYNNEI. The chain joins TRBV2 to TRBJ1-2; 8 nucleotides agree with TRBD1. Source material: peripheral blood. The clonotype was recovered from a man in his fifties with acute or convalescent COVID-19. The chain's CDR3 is CASSERDRPYGYTF. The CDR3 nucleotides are TGTGCCAGCAGTGAAAGGGACAGGCCCTATGGCTACACCTTC.